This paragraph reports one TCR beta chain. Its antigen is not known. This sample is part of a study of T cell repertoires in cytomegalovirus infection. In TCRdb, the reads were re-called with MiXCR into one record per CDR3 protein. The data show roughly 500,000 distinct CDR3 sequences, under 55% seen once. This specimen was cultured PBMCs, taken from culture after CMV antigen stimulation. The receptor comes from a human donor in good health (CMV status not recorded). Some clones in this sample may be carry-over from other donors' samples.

DNA of the CDR3: TGTGCCAGCAGCATAGAGGGACTCGCTCACAATGAGCAGTTCTTC. This gives the protein CASSIEGLAHNEQFF. The chain has TRBV7-6 and TRBJ2-1; D is perhaps TRBD2 (6 bases). The CDR3 sequence is 15 residues long. V lost 5 bases and J lost 5, with 16 bases in between. The germline V gene has CDR1 SGHVS and CDR2 FNYEAQ.